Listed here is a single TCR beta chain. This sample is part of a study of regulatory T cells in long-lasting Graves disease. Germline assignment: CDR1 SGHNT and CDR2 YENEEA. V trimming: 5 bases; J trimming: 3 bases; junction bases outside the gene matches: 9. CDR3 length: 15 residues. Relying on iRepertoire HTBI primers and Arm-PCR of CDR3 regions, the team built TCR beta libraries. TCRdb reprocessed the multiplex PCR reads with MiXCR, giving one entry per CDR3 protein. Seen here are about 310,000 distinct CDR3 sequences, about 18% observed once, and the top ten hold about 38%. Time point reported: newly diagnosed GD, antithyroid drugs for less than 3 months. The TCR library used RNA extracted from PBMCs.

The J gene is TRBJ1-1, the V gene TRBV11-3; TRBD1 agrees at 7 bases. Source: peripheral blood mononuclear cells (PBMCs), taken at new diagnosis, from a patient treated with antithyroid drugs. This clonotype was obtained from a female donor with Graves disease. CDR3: CASSDKGDRDTEAFF. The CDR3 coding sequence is TGTGCCAGCAGCGATAAAGGAGACAGGGACACTGAAGCTTTCTTT.